The next 3 T cell receptor beta chains were all read from a single sample in a study of T-cell reconstitution after alpha-beta-depleted transplantation in children (dated by TCRdb to the mid-2010s). Read against the paper, the sample's treatment or condition label means: allogeneic hematopoietic cell transplantation with graft depleted of TCRalphabeta T cells and CD19 B cells. Library preparation employed PCR. The reads were generated on an Illumina HiSeq 2500. To normalize quantification of the TCRbeta repertoire, the TCR libraries were built with molecular barcoding that relied on unique molecular identifiers. The raw public reads went through TCRdb reprocessing: fastp at Q25, MiXCR clone calling, in-frame beta chains kept. CDR3 protein duplicates are merged, each entry listing the most common genes and DNA. This sample gives around 800,000 distinct CDR3 sequences in total; approximately 15% of them show up just once. The ten top clones hold about 4.6% of the sample.

This material consisted of PBMCs, mostly from graft donor cells, taken 360 days after TCRalphabeta/CD19-depleted stem cell transplant. These receptor sequences come from a male patient aged 10 to 17 who had a stem cell transplant for acute lymphoblastic leukemia, so the T cells may come from the graft donor.

In regard to this clonotype: This could be a read error, since a much larger clone is one nucleotide away. CDR3 region: CACSQDRLEGADTQYF. The CDR3 bases are TGTGCCTGCAGCCAAGATCGACTAGAAGGGGCAGATACGCAGTATTTT. The chain carries TRBV3-1 and TRBJ2-3, with D perhaps matching TRBD2 (6 bases). CDR1 LGHDT and CDR2 YNNKEL come from the germline V gene (reference sequence). This CDR3 contains 16 residues.

CDR3: CASSWGVGTEAFF. The DNA of the CDR3 is TGTGCCAGCAGTTGGGGCGTGGGCACTGAAGCTTTCTTT. V is TRBV9 and J is TRBJ1-1; maybe TRBD1 (5 bases). The CDR3 loop spans 13 amino acids. Trimming left V 5 bases short and J 4 bases short, with 12 bases between. Germline CDR1 is SGDLS and CDR2 is YYNGEE.

The CDR3 nucleotides are TGCAGTGCACGACAGGGGGCGATTACAGATACGCAGTATTTT. Its translation: CSARQGAITDTQYF. This chain uses TRBV20-1 with TRBJ2-3; 10 bases map to TRBD1. The trim removed 6 bases at V and 3 bases at J, leaving 6 bases unmatched. Germline V gene data show CDR1 as DFQATT and CDR2 as SNEGSKA (reference sequence). CDR3 length: 14 amino acids.